Below are 25 T cell receptor beta chains sequenced from a single sample in a study of blood T cell repertoires in COVID-19 (dated by TCRdb to 2020 to 2022). Library preparation was by the immunoSEQ multiplex PCR assay. The table was pulled from immuneACCESS by TCRdb, which kept in-frame rearrangements only. Such tables lose some clones; where checked, under half of the loss comes from unresolved V genes, and the rest has no known cause. This sample has over 150,000 clones in its table, and approximately 80% of those were observed once. Of the sample, roughly 13% is held by the ten largest clones. Sample: peripheral blood. These receptors were taken from a human donor in a cohort sampled during active COVID-19.

The V and J genes are TRBV5-1 and TRBJ2-1, with D maybe TRBD1 (5 bases). Trimming pared 4 bases from V and 7 bases from J, leaving 9 bases between. The CDR3 is 12 amino acids. In germline, CDR1 is SGHRS, CDR2 YFSETQ. CDR3 sequence reads: CASSLYRNEQFF. CDR3 DNA: TGCGCCAGCAGCCTATACAGGAATGAGCAGTTCTTC.

The J gene is TRBJ2-1, the V gene TRBV27; the D gene is possibly TRBD1 (5 bases). In germline, CDR1 is MNHEY, CDR2 SMNVEV (reference sequence). V was clipped by 5 bases and J by 7 bases, with 30 bases between them. This CDR3 contains 19 residues. The CDR3 DNA reads as TGTGCCAGCAGTCTTTTTCCCAATTTGGACACTCCTCACGGAAATGAGCAGTTCTTC. It translates to CASSLFPNLDTPHGNEQFF.

The chain links TRBV27 to TRBJ2-7; 7 nucleotides match TRBD1. Germline trimming cut 8 bases from V and 4 bases from J; bases unmatched to any gene: 11. Per the germline V gene, CDR1 is MNHEY and CDR2 is SMNVEV (reference sequence). This CDR3 comprises 14 residues. In DNA, the CDR3 is TGTGCCAGCGCCCCAGGGGGAGCGGCATACGAGCAGTACTTC. This gives the protein CASAPGGAAYEQYF.

This chain links TRBV5-4 with TRBJ1-6; 7 positions agree with TRBD1. CDR1 and CDR2 from the germline V gene are SGHNT and YYREEE (reference sequence). CDR3 length equals 13 residues. V lost 4 bases, J lost 7 bases, and 2 bases stayed unmatched. The CDR3 region is CASSGDRNSPLHF. The CDR3 nucleotides read TGTGCCAGCAGCGGGGACAGAAATTCACCCCTCCACTTT.

The table lists this clone with many counts. The chain recombines TRBV19 with TRBJ2-7, with TRBD2 matching 11 bases. J was trimmed by 0 bases and V by 5 bases; bases with no gene match: 12. CDR3 length: 18 amino acids. Germline loops: CDR1 LNHDA, CDR2 SQIVND (reference sequence). The DNA for the CDR3 is TGTGCCAGTAGTCTTCGACTAGCGGGACTGGCCTACTCCTACGAGCAGTACTTC. Its translation is CASSLRLAGLAYSYEQYF.

The chain is built from TRBV5-1 and TRBJ1-5; perhaps TRBD1 as D (5 bases). Per the germline V gene, CDR1 is SGHRS and CDR2 is YFSETQ. The CDR3 is 16 residues long. Between the trimmed V and J ends, which lost 4 bases and 0 bases, there was a span of 14 bases. The CDR3 reads CASSKEGLYSNQPQHF. CDR3 coding DNA: TGCGCCAGCAGCAAGGAGGGACTATATAGCAATCAGCCCCAGCATTTT.

The chain links TRBV7-9 to TRBJ2-2, with TRBD1 matching 8 bases. Germline CDR1 SEHNR, CDR2 FQNEAQ (reference sequence). The V and J ends lost 1 base and 7 bases, in that order; junction bases with no gene match: 5. CDR3 length: 15 amino acids. Here the CDR3 reads CASSLVGQGNGELFF. In nucleotides, the CDR3 is TGTGCCAGCAGCTTAGTAGGACAGGGAAACGGGGAGCTGTTTTTT. The full variable domain, in which reference TRBV7-9 and TRBJ2-2 provide the parts outside the CDR3, is DTGVSQNPRHKITKRGQNVTFRCDPISEHNRLYWYRQTLGQGPEFLTYFQNEAQLEKSRLLSDRFSAERPKGSFSTLEIQRTEQGDSAMYLCASSLVGQGNGELFFGEGSRLTVL.

V is TRBV5-1 and J is TRBJ2-1; TRBD1 matches 9 bases. Trimming removed 4 bases from V and 4 bases from J; junction bases left unmatched: 6. Per germline, CDR1 SGHRS and CDR2 YFSETQ. The CDR3 runs to 15 residues. CDR3 sequence reads: CASSTTGGGYNEQFF. The CDR3 bases are TGCGCCAGCAGCACTACAGGGGGCGGATACAATGAGCAGTTCTTC.

Comments on this clone: One end of the junction varies from germline; a read error may be responsible. The chain links TRBV3-1 (or the pseudogene TRBV3-2) to TRBJ2-7; tentative D call: TRBD2 (6 bases). The CDR3 consists of 15 residues. Germline V gene sequence: CDR1 LGHDT, CDR2 YNNKEL (reference sequence). The CDR3 nucleotides read TGTACCAGCAGCCAAATCCGGGGGACGTCCTACGAGCAGTACTTC. As protein: CTSSQIRGTSYEQYF.

V gene TRBV7-9 combines with J gene TRBJ2-3; 10 bases are a match to TRBD2. Unmatched junction bases numbered 6, after V lost 4 bases and J lost 5 bases. Germline V lookup: CDR1 SEHNR, CDR2 FQNEAQ (reference sequence). The CDR3 sequence is 15 residues long. CDR3 nucleotides: TGTGCCAGCAGCTCTAGCGGGAGAACGATAGATACGCAGTATTTT. Protein: CASSSSGRTIDTQYF.

Only one count was recorded for this clone. The chain carries TRBV7-9 and TRBJ2-5, with 9 bases that match TRBD2. The trim removed 4 bases at V and 5 bases at J, leaving 5 bases unmatched. The germline CDR1 and CDR2 sequences are SEHNR and FQNEAQ (reference sequence). The CDR3 covers 14 residues. CDR3 bases: TGTGCCAGCAGCTCGCGGGGGGGGGACGAGACCCAGTACTTC. This codes for CASSSRGGDETQYF.

Of note for this clone: The conserved phenylalanine or tryptophan normally closing the CDR3 is absent here, so this likely arose from a read error. The DNA is left out, because the CDR3 cannot be placed on it with certainty; the CDR3 is given as TCRdb lists it. The chain joins TRBV28 to TRBJ2-3; the D call of TRBD2 is as the table states it, not checked on the DNA. Germline values: CDR1 MDHEN, CDR2 SYDVKM. 13 amino acids form the CDR3, both terminal residues included. The chain's CDR3 is CASSLSGTSRWAS.

The CDR3 reads CASSPDRDNSPLHF. The CDR3 DNA reads as TGTGCCAGCTCCCCCGACAGGGACAATTCACCCCTCCACTTT. This rearrangement joins TRBV18 to TRBJ1-6; 7 positions agree with TRBD1. The CDR3 consists of 14 residues. Germline assignment: CDR1 KGHSH and CDR2 LQKENI. The J segment lost 7 bases and the V segment lost 6 bases, leaving 6 bases of the junction unmatched.

The genes are TRBV27 and TRBJ2-7; 10 nucleotides agree with TRBD2. After removal of 3 bases from V and 7 bases from J, the junction contained 18 bases not matched to a gene. The CDR3 has 18 residues. Germline V CDR1 and CDR2: MNHEY, SMNVEV (reference sequence). The CDR3 loop reads CASSLISGRSEVREEQYF. CDR3 bases: TGTGCCAGCAGTTTGATTAGCGGGAGGTCAGAAGTACGGGAAGAGCAGTACTTC.

This clone was found many times. The V call is TRBV2, the J call TRBJ2-1, with D possibly matching TRBD1 (5 bases). The CDR3 totals 13 residues. V was trimmed by 6 bases and J by 7 bases, leaving 13 bases between them. CDR1 is SNHLY, CDR2 FYNNEI, per germline. CDR3 in amino acids: CASSPDSRNEQFF. CDR3 DNA sequence: TGTGCCAGCAGCCCCGACAGTAGGAATGAGCAGTTCTTC.

This chain joins TRBV5-6 and TRBJ2-1, with 12 bases identical to TRBD2. This CDR3 is 15 amino acids long. The ends lost 2 bases at V and 9 bases at J; junction bases unmatched: 6. CDR1 and CDR2 (germline): SGHDT, YYEEEE. The chain's CDR3 is CASSLSTSGSFEQFF. The CDR3 DNA follows: TGTGCCAGCAGCTTATCGACTAGCGGGAGTTTTGAGCAGTTCTTC.

This chain links TRBV12-3 or TRBV12-4 with TRBJ2-7, with D perhaps TRBD2 (5 bases). The CDR3 consists of 13 residues. V was cut by 3 bases and J by 0 bases, with 6 bases left in between. As DNA, the CDR3 is TGTGCCAGCAGTTTGGGGAGCTCCTACGAGCAGTACTTC. This codes for CASSLGSSYEQYF.

This chain uses TRBV6-5 with TRBJ1-3; 7 nucleotides agree with TRBD1. With 2 bases clipped from V and 3 bases from J, the junction kept 4 bases outside the gene matches. Looked up from germline, CDR1 is MNHEY and CDR2 is SVGAGI. This CDR3 has 15 residues. In DNA form, the CDR3 reads TGTGCCAGCAGTTACAGGGGGCGGCTTGGAAACACCATATATTTT. Its translation: CASSYRGRLGNTIYF.

DNA of the CDR3: TGTGCCAGCAGTTTTGGGTCAGGGGGCAATCAGCCCCAGCATTTT. Protein product: CASSFGSGGNQPQHF. The rearrangement joins TRBV27 to TRBJ1-5; D may be TRBD1 (6 bases). The CDR3 loop spans 15 amino acids. V was shortened by 3 bases and J by 2 bases, with 11 bases between the two germline ends. The germline V gene encodes CDR1 MNHEY and CDR2 SMNVEV (reference sequence).

CDR3 nucleotides: TGTGCCAGCAGCTTGACTAGCGGGGACTACAATGAGCAGTTCTTC. Its translation is CASSLTSGDYNEQFF. V is TRBV5-4 and J is TRBJ2-1, with TRBD2 matching 10 bases. The V and J ends lost 1 base and 3 bases, in that order; junction bases with no gene match: 1. In germline, CDR1 is SGHNT, CDR2 YYREEE (reference sequence). The CDR3 consists of 15 residues.

This chain joins TRBV28 and TRBJ1-5, with D unclear. The CDR3 extends over 16 amino acids. Germline values: CDR1 MDHEN, CDR2 SYDVKM. V lost 6 bases to trimming and J lost 6 bases, with 21 bases between them. CDR3 region: CASSSPREGSTQPQHF. The CDR3 bases are TGTGCCAGCAGCTCCCCGAGGGAGGGCTCCACTCAGCCCCAGCATTTT.

This chain connects TRBV5-8 to TRBJ2-2, with D tentatively TRBD2 (6 bases). The CDR3 covers 15 residues. Trimming took 3 bases from V and 1 from J, leaving 10 bases between them. Germline V lookup: CDR1 SGHTS, CDR2 YDEGEE. CDR3 nucleotide sequence: TGTGCCAGCAGCTGGGACTTGATGAACACCGGGGAGCTGTTTTTT. Translating gives CASSWDLMNTGELFF.

This clone was observed a single time. This chain links TRBV7-9 with TRBJ2-7, with 9 bases lining up with TRBD1. CDR3 length: 15 residues. Trimming removed 1 base from V and 2 bases from J; junction bases left unmatched: 3. The germline V gene encodes CDR1 SEHNR and CDR2 FQNEAQ (reference sequence). CDR3 DNA: TGTGCCAGCAGCTTAGGGGGACAGGGTGCCTACGAGCAGTACTTC. This sequence encodes CASSLGGQGAYEQYF.

There are a few counts of this clone. The rearrangement uses TRBV30 and TRBJ2-7; D is possibly TRBD1 (6 bases). The V gene lost 3 bases and the J gene lost 6 bases, with 9 bases spanning the gap. Germline loops: CDR1 GTSNPN, CDR2 SVGIG (reference sequence). CDR3 length equals 11 residues. In DNA, the CDR3 is TGTGCCTGGAGCAGACAGGTCGAGCAGTACTTC. It is translated as CAWSRQVEQYF.

V is TRBV19 and J is TRBJ1-1, with D maybe TRBD1 (5 bases). The ends were cut back, 5 bases at V and 2 bases at J, with 9 bases in the middle. The CDR3 covers 13 residues. Germline CDR1 is LNHDA and CDR2 is SQIVND (reference sequence). The CDR3 is CASSSTVNTEAFF. The CDR3 DNA reads as TGTGCCAGTAGTTCGACAGTAAACACTGAAGCTTTCTTT.